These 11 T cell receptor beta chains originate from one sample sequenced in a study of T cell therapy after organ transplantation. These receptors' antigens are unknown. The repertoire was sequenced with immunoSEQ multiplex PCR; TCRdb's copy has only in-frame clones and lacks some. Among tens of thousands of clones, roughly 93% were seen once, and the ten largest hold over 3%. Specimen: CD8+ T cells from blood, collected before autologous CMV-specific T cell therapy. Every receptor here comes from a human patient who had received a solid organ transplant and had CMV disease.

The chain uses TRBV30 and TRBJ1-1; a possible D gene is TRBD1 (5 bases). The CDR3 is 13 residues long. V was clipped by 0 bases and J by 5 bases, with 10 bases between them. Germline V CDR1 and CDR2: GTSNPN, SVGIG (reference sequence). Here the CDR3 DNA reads TGTGCCTGGAGTGTACAATCAGGGACTGAAGCTTTCTTT. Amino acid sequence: CAWSVQSGTEAFF.

The CDR3 here is CASSRDRVAGELFF. The DNA of the CDR3 is TGCGCCAGCAGCAGGGACAGGGTGGCCGGGGAGCTGTTTTTT. V and J are TRBV5-1 and TRBJ2-2, with 9 bases fitting TRBD1. The V and J ends lost 4 bases and 6 bases, in that order; junction bases with no gene match: 4. Germline V gene lookup returns CDR1 SGHRS and CDR2 YFSETQ. This CDR3 region has 14 residues. The full variable domain, its missing parts supplied by reference TRBV5-1 and TRBJ2-2, is KAGVTQTPRYLIKTRGQQVTLSCSPISGHRSVSWYQQTPGQGLQFLFEYFSETQRNKGNFPGRFSGRQFSNSRSEMNVSTLELGDSALYLCASSRDRVAGELFFGEGSRLTVL.

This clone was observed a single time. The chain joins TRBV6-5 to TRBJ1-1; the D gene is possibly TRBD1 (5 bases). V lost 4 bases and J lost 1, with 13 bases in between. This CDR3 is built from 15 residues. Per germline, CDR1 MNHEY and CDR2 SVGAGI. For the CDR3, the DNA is TGTGCCAGCAGTTTTGGTTGGCAGGGGAACACTGAAGCTTTCTTT. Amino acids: CASSFGWQGNTEAFF.

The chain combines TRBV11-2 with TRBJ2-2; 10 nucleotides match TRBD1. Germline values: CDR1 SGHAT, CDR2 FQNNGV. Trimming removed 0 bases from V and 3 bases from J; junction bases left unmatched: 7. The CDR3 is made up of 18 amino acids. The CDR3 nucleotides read TGTGCCAGCAGCTTAGAGCGGGACAGGGGAGCGGACACCGGGGAGCTGTTTTTT. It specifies CASSLERDRGADTGELFF.

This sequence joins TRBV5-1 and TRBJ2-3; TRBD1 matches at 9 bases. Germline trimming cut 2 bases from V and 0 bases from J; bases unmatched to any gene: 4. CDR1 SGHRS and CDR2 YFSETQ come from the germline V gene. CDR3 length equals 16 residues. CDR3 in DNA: TGCGCCAGCAGCTTTTGGGGACAGGGAAGCACAGATACGCAGTATTTT. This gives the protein CASSFWGQGSTDTQYF.

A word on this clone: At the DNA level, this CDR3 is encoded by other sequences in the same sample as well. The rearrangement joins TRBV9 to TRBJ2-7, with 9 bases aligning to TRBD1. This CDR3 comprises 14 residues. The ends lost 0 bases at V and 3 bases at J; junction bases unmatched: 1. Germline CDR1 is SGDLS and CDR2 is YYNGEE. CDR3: CASSVGGQGYEQYF. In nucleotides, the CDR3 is TGTGCCAGCAGCGTAGGGGGACAGGGCTACGAGCAGTACTTC.

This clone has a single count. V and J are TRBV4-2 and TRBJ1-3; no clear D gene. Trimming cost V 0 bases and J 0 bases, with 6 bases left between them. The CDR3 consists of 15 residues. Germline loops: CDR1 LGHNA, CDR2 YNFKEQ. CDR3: CASSQDNTSGNTIYF. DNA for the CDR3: TGTGCCAGCAGCCAAGATAACACCTCTGGAAACACCATATATTTT.

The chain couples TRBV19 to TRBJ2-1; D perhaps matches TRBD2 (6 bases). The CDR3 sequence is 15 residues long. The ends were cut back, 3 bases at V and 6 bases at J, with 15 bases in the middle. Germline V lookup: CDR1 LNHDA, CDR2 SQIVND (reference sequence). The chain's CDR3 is CASSIGTLGLNEQFF. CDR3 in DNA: TGTGCCAGTAGTATCGGGACTCTGGGGCTCAATGAGCAGTTCTTC.

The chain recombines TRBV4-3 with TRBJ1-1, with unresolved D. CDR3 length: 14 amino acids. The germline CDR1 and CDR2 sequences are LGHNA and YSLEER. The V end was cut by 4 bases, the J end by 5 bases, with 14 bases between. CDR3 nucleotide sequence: TGCGCCAGCAGCCGAATAGAGGGTGAGACTGAAGCTTTCTTT. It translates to CASSRIEGETEAFF.

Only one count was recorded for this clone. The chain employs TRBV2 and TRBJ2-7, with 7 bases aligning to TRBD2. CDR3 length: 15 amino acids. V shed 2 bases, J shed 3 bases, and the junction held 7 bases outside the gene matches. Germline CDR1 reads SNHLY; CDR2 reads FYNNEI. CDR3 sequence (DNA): TGTGCCAGCAGTGAAAAGTGGGGGGGATTCTACGAGCAGTACTTC. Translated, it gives CASSEKWGGFYEQYF.

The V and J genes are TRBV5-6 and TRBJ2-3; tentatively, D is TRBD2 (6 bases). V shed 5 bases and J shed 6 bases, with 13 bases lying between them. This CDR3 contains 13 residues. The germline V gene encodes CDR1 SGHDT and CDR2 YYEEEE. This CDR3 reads CASSLFREDTQYF. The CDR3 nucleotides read TGTGCCAGCAGTCTTTTCCGGGAGGATACGCAGTATTTT. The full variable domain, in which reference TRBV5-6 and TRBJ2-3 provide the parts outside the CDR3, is DAGVTQSPTHLIKTRGQQVTLRCSPKSGHDTVSWYQQALGQGPQFIFQYYEEEERQRGNFPDRFSGHQFPNYSSELNVNALLLGDSALYLCASSLFREDTQYFGPGTRLTVL.